A single sample gave rise to the 22 T cell receptor beta chains below, sequenced in a study of blood T cell repertoires in COVID-19. The method was immunoSEQ multiplex PCR; TCRdb's version includes in-frame clones alone and lacks a portion of them. The sample records approximately 290,000 clones, 80% to 90% being singletons. The sequencing input was PBMCs or T cells enriched from blood (not recorded which). All receptors derive from a young woman who had recovered from COVID-19.

This rearrangement joins TRBV5-5 to TRBJ2-1; 9 nucleotides align to TRBD2. Unmatched junction bases numbered 8, after V lost 3 bases and J lost 1 base. The CDR3 loop spans 17 amino acids. Germline CDR1 is SGHKS and CDR2 is YYEKEE (reference sequence). CDR3 residues: CASSSRWTSASYNEQFF. The CDR3 DNA is TGTGCCAGCAGCTCTCGTTGGACTAGCGCATCCTACAATGAGCAGTTCTTC.

This rearrangement joins TRBV18 to TRBJ2-1; 9 bases align to TRBD2. The CDR3 loop spans 14 amino acids. V gave up 6 bases and J gave up 10 bases; unmatched junction bases: 10. CDR1 is KGHSH, CDR2 LQKENI, per germline. The CDR3 DNA reads TGTGCCAGCTCCGTTAGCGGGGGTCTGACAGAGCAGTTCTTC. Amino acids: CASSVSGGLTEQFF.

The V gene is TRBV30, the J gene TRBJ2-1; 11 bases are shared with TRBD2. There are 19 residues in the CDR3. After removal of 1 base from V and 8 bases from J, the junction contained 19 bases not matched to a gene. Germline CDR1 and CDR2: GTSNPN and SVGIG (reference sequence). For the CDR3, the DNA is TGTGCCTGGAGTGAGTTCCGGCTAGCGGGGGGACGTTACATACATGAGCAGTTCTTC. Protein: CAWSEFRLAGGRYIHEQFF.

This chain joins TRBV11-2 and TRBJ2-7; TRBD1 aligns across 10 bases. V gave up 4 bases and J gave up 3 bases; unmatched junction bases: 3. There are 14 residues in the CDR3. Germline-derived CDR1 and CDR2 are SGHAT and FQNNGV. CDR3 bases: TGTGCCAGCAGCTCCCGGGACAGGGGCTACGAGCAGTACTTC. Translated: CASSSRDRGYEQYF.

The chain recombines TRBV5-1 with TRBJ2-7, with a possible D match to TRBD1 (5 bases). The germline gives CDR1 SGHRS, CDR2 YFSETQ. Trimming cost V 4 bases and J 3 bases, with 11 bases left between them. The CDR3 runs to 13 residues. This CDR3 is CASSATGIYEQYF. The CDR3 DNA is TGCGCCAGCAGCGCTACAGGCATCTACGAGCAGTACTTC.

The chain is built from TRBV29-1 and TRBJ1-2, with TRBD1 matching 7 bases. The CDR3 has 13 residues. Germline loops: CDR1 SQVTM, CDR2 ANQGSEA. V gave up 6 bases and J gave up 3 bases; unmatched junction bases: 7. The CDR3 sequence: CSVLKQGHYGYTF. Written as DNA, the CDR3 is TGCAGCGTCCTCAAACAGGGGCACTATGGCTACACCTTC.

J is TRBJ2-2 and V is TRBV9; 9 bases agree with TRBD2. V was clipped by 2 bases and J by 1 base; unmatched bases: 12. CDR1 SGDLS and CDR2 YYNGEE come from the germline V gene. The CDR3 totals 19 residues. This CDR3 reads CASSVRSSGGPGNTGELFF. The DNA for the CDR3 is TGTGCCAGCAGCGTTAGGAGTAGCGGGGGACCCGGGAACACCGGGGAGCTGTTTTTT.

This sequence joins TRBV4-1 and TRBJ2-5; tentative D call: TRBD1 (6 bases). Germline CDR1 MGHRA, CDR2 YSYEKL. CDR3 length: 16 residues. Trimming took off 0 bases at V and 4 bases at J, with 15 bases between the two ends. The CDR3 loop is CASSQDLRTVRETQYF. As DNA, the CDR3 is TGCGCCAGCAGCCAAGATCTTCGGACAGTAAGAGAGACCCAGTACTTC.

The CDR3, as DNA: TGTGCCAGTAGTATCGAAGGGGCAGGGGGCAAAAACATTCAGTACTTC. The encoded protein is CASSIEGAGGKNIQYF. The genes are TRBV19 and TRBJ2-4; 7 nucleotides agree with TRBD1. V trimming: 3 bases; J trimming: 3 bases; junction bases outside the gene matches: 8. Per the germline V gene, CDR1 is LNHDA and CDR2 is SQIVND (reference sequence). The CDR3 runs to 16 residues.

The chain links TRBV19 to TRBJ2-5; tentatively, D is TRBD1 (6 bases). This CDR3 comprises 14 residues. Germline assignment: CDR1 LNHDA and CDR2 SQIVND (reference sequence). With 4 bases removed from V and 2 bases from J, the gap between germline ends came to 11 bases. The CDR3 region is CASSSGQPQETQYF. In DNA form, the CDR3 reads TGTGCCAGTAGTAGCGGACAGCCTCAAGAGACCCAGTACTTC. The full variable domain, in which reference TRBV19 and TRBJ2-5 provide the parts outside the CDR3, is DGGITQSPKYLFRKEGQNVTLSCEQNLNHDAMYWYRQDPGQGLRLIYYSQIVNDFQKGDIAEGYSVSREKKESFPLTVTSAQKNPTAFYLCASSSGQPQETQYFGPGTRLLVL.

The rearrangement joins TRBV7-9 to TRBJ1-1; TRBD1 aligns across 7 bases. The trim removed 5 bases at V and 6 bases at J, leaving 9 bases unmatched. This CDR3 has 14 amino acids. Germline CDR1 SEHNR, CDR2 FQNEAQ (reference sequence). CDR3 sequence reads: CASSRRQGWAEAFF. The CDR3 DNA reads TGTGCCAGCAGCCGGAGACAGGGTTGGGCTGAAGCTTTCTTT.

This rearrangement joins TRBV14 to TRBJ1-2, with TRBD1 as a possible D gene (5 bases). Trimming removed 1 base from V and 4 bases from J, with 13 bases in between. Looked up from germline, CDR1 is SGHDN and CDR2 is FVKESK. CDR3 length: 15 residues. CDR3 bases: TGTGCCAGCAGCCAAGTGGGGGGGATCGGCTATGGCTACACCTTC. It specifies CASSQVGGIGYGYTF. The whole variable domain, filled in from reference TRBV14 and TRBJ1-2, reads EAGVTQFPSHSVIEKGQTVTLRCDPISGHDNLYWYRRVMGKEIKFLLHFVKESKQDESGMPNNRFLAERTGGTYSTLKVQPAELEDSGVYFCASSQVGGIGYGYTFGSGTRLTVV.

The chain uses TRBV3-1 (or the pseudogene TRBV3-2) and TRBJ2-1; TRBD1 might be the D (7 bases). Trimming took 0 bases from V and 5 from J, leaving 11 bases between them. Germline CDR1 reads LGHDT; CDR2 reads YNNKEL (reference sequence). CDR3 length equals 15 residues. The CDR3 nucleotides are TGTGCCAGCAGCCAAGATGGCGGGACAGACAATGAGCAGTTCTTC. Residues: CASSQDGGTDNEQFF.

This sequence joins TRBV7-9 and TRBJ2-3, with D perhaps matching TRBD2 (6 bases). The CDR3 has 14 amino acids. V dropped 6 bases and J dropped 5 bases, with 15 bases sitting between them. Germline assignment: CDR1 SEHNR and CDR2 FQNEAQ (reference sequence). CDR3 sequence (DNA): TGTGCCAGCAGATCCAAGTGGGGGGTAGATACGCAGTATTTT. Its protein is CASRSKWGVDTQYF. Together with reference TRBV7-9 and TRBJ2-3, the CDR3 gives the full variable domain: DTGVSQNPRHKITKRGQNVTFRCDPISEHNRLYWYRQTLGQGPEFLTYFQNEAQLEKSRLLSDRFSAERPKGSFSTLEIQRTEQGDSAMYLCASRSKWGVDTQYFGPGTRLTVL.

J is TRBJ2-1 and V is TRBV10-3; D perhaps matches TRBD1 (5 bases). This CDR3 is built from 12 residues. V lost 8 bases to trimming and J lost 6 bases, with 11 bases between them. Per germline, CDR1 ENHRY and CDR2 SYGVKD. DNA of the CDR3: TGTGCCATCGGCAGGGAAGGCAATGAGCAGTTCTTC. Protein sequence: CAIGREGNEQFF.

The rearrangement uses TRBV5-4 and TRBJ2-7; TRBD1 agrees at 9 bases. This CDR3 contains 14 residues. Unmatched junction bases numbered 8, after V lost 4 bases and J lost 6 bases. CDR1 and CDR2 from the germline V gene are SGHNT and YYREEE (reference sequence). The CDR3 is CASSPDRGTSEQYF. The CDR3 nucleotides read TGTGCCAGCAGCCCGGACAGGGGTACATCCGAGCAGTACTTC.

This chain connects TRBV3-1 (or the pseudogene TRBV3-2) to TRBJ1-1; weak D call: TRBD1 (6 bases). Germline V lookup: CDR1 LGHDT, CDR2 YNNKEL (reference sequence). The V and J ends lost 6 bases and 5 bases respectively, with 16 bases between them. The CDR3 sequence is 14 residues long. The CDR3 sequence: CASRLTGSSTEAFF. The CDR3 coding sequence is TGTGCCAGCAGACTAACAGGGAGTTCTACTGAAGCTTTCTTT.

The V and J genes are TRBV5-4 and TRBJ2-1, with D unresolved. From germline, CDR1 is SGHNT and CDR2 YYREEE (reference sequence). Trimming removed 2 bases from V and 5 bases from J, with 5 bases in between. The CDR3 is 12 amino acids. The CDR3 region has the DNA TGTGCCAGCAGCTTATCCGACAATGAGCAGTTCTTC. Its protein product is CASSLSDNEQFF.

The chain couples TRBV27 to TRBJ1-5; 9 nucleotides match TRBD1. The length of the CDR3 is 15 residues. The V gene end was trimmed by 5 bases and the J gene end by 5 bases; junction bases not matched to a gene: 7. From germline, CDR1 is MNHEY and CDR2 SMNVEV (reference sequence). This chain's CDR3 is CASSDRTGEYQPQHF. In nucleotides, the CDR3 is TGTGCCAGCAGTGACCGGACAGGGGAGTATCAGCCCCAGCATTTT.

This clone was observed once. This sequence joins TRBV7-8 and TRBJ1-6; D might be TRBD1 (6 bases). Germline CDR1 SGHVS, CDR2 FQNEAQ. This CDR3 spans 14 amino acids. Deletions cut 5 bases from V and 10 bases from J, with 15 bases between. The DNA of the CDR3 is TGTGCCAGCAGCCCAGATGGGGGCCAGTCACCCCTCCACTTT. Amino acid sequence: CASSPDGGQSPLHF.

This clone has only one observation. The chain is built from TRBV7-9 and TRBJ2-1; 7 bases fit TRBD2. Germline CDR1 and CDR2: SEHNR and FQNEAQ (reference sequence). Trimming cost V 1 base and J 8 bases; bases outside gene matches: 2. The CDR3 is 13 residues long. CDR3 in DNA: TGTGCCAGCAGCTTAGGGGAGGGCTATGAGCAGTTCTTC. Translation: CASSLGEGYEQFF.

V is TRBV2 and J is TRBJ2-2, with a tentative D call TRBD1 (6 bases). V was pared by 6 bases and J by 0 bases, with 11 bases between. Germline CDR1 and CDR2: SNHLY and FYNNEI. The CDR3 has 15 residues. The CDR3 sequence is CASRKNRANTGELFF. The CDR3 DNA reads as TGTGCCAGCAGGAAGAACAGGGCGAACACCGGGGAGCTGTTTTTT.